What follows describes a single TCR beta chain. Antigen specificity is unknown. This sequence may be a read error, since a much larger clone differs from it by one base. These data come from a study of T-cell memory formation after mild COVID-19. TCRdb itself ran the 5' RACE reads through MiXCR, one entry per CDR3 protein. Of more than 300,000 distinct CDR3 sequences listed, 20% to 25% are singletons. Study observations and caveats: In pre-infection memory, a portion of responding clones appeared, which suggested that cross-reactive memory joined. SARS-CoV-2 specificity was not confirmed for second-wave clones peaking on day 37.

V was shortened by 0 bases and J by 3 bases, with 9 bases between the two germline ends. CDR1 and CDR2 from the germline V gene are SGHTA and FQGTGA. This CDR3 comprises 15 residues. The receptor comes from a man between 18 and 35 years old who had mild COVID-19 (a few samples of this study predate the infection). Cell type and time point are not known. The chain employs TRBV7-3 and TRBJ2-1; D gene unclear. The sample consisted of PBMCs or a T cell subset sorted from them (not recorded which). CDR3: CASSLTVGYYNEQFF. The CDR3 region has the DNA TGTGCCAGCAGCTTAACTGTCGGCTACTACAATGAGCAGTTCTTC.